A selection of T cell receptor beta chains follows, all from one sample in a study of beta chain features in type 1 diabetes. The repertoire was sequenced with immunoSEQ multiplex PCR; TCRdb's copy has only in-frame clones and lacks some. The sample holds 250,000 to 400,000 clones; 14% are singletons and the top ten take 6.7%. The sequencing sample was made of central memory CD4+ T cells from blood. Receptors originate from a man younger than 40 in good health. CDR3s leave out the opening cysteine and the closing phenylalanine or tryptophan. The order of the fields is J gene, V gene, CDR3 protein.

TRBJ2-3	TRBV18	ASSPVLAASTDTQY
TRBJ1-2	TRBV19	ASGNRGGYT
TRBJ2-5	TRBV10-3	AISGSPQETQY
TRBJ2-1	TRBV7-2	ASSLAGGRQGNEQF
TRBJ2-3	TRBV2	ASRTSFGKDTQY
TRBJ1-1	TRBV7-9	ASSLGMGKNTEAF
TRBJ1-5	TRBV19	ASSRNRGASQH
TRBJ2-2	TRBV5-4	ASSFKSFGGELF
TRBJ2-2	TRBV9	ASSVGTMNTGELF
TRBJ1-2	TRBV4-2	ASSQDSGWDGYT
TRBJ1-1	TRBV5-4	ASSLVKGNTEAF
TRBJ2-3	TRBV13	ASSRASGGAVGTDTQY
TRBJ2-1	TRBV5-4	ASSSGTSRTGEQF
TRBJ2-3	TRBV5-4	ATQLAGGQGDTQY
TRBJ2-5	TRBV9	ASSVDRGVETQY
TRBJ1-5	TRBV29-1	SVGGGENQPQH
TRBJ1-6	TRBV6-1	ASRHKGYSPLH
TRBJ2-7	TRBV2	ASSEAKRGLQY
TRBJ2-5	TRBV5-5	ASSLLLGERETQY
TRBJ1-4	TRBV7-9	ASSQPDGFNEKLF
TRBJ1-2	TRBV6-5	ASRHRDGPYGYT
TRBJ2-5	TRBV5-1	ASSSHRDGTQY
TRBJ2-3	TRBV29-1	SSRVSGESGDTQY
TRBJ2-3	TRBV6-1	ASSMRGTDTQY
TRBJ1-6	TRBV7-2	ASGNTNPNSPLH
TRBJ2-3	TRBV9	ASSVELRTDTQY
TRBJ1-1	TRBV7-9	ASSSIFGFGEAF
TRBJ1-1	TRBV4-1	ASSQEARNTEAF
TRBJ1-3	TRBV29-1	SVGTGGYSGNTIY
TRBJ1-2	TRBV18	ARSPNNYGYT
TRBJ2-5	TRBV7-2	ASSLGQGKETQY
TRBJ2-3	TRBV4-3	ASSHQTSGGASDTQY
TRBJ2-3	TRBV6-6	ASSRKQGRTTDTQY
TRBJ1-2	TRBV10-3	AISDSSGFGYT
TRBJ1-1	TRBV5-6	AILEAAEAF
TRBJ2-5	TRBV5-6	ASSLRGGDGGGTQY
TRBJ2-1	TRBV19	ASSMNSGSSGEQF
TRBJ2-5	TRBV29-1	SVGAYRGETQY
TRBJ1-1	TRBV19	ASSILGGTEAF
TRBJ2-7	TRBV4-3	ASSRDRGSYEQY
TRBJ1-2	TRBV5-1	ASSLEPGHLYGYT
TRBJ1-3	TRBV7-2	ASSLAVAGLSGNTIY
TRBJ2-5	TRBV11-3	ASSLQGARRTQY
TRBJ2-3	TRBV7-2	ASSLSIVASTDTQY
TRBJ2-7	TRBV6-1	ASSWDRAREQY
TRBJ2-1	TRBV6-6	ASRQNSGGAVYEQF
TRBJ2-7	TRBV6-5	ASSTASFYEQY
TRBJ2-3	TRBV10-3	ATTGLRTKLLTDTQY
TRBJ2-5	TRBV27	ASSLFGRGTQETQY
TRBJ1-1	TRBV9	ASSARQTLTTEAF
TRBJ2-3	TRBV29-1	SVRTDSDTQY
TRBJ1-1	TRBV6-5	ASSEGEATEAF
TRBJ1-6	TRBV4-3	ASSQDWGSSPLH
TRBJ1-1	TRBV29-1	SVGSWRETEAF
TRBJ2-3	TRBV6-5	ASRAPSTDTQY